This T cell receptor (beta chain) was sequenced during a study of cytomegalovirus exposure and HLA in healthy donors. PCR used 60 Vbeta primers and 13 Jbeta primers. Libraries were prepared by immunoSEQ multiplex PCR; TCRdb keeps only in-frame clonotypes and omits some of them. The sample includes more than 90,000 clones, approximately 77% seen only once; the top ten take roughly 7.1%. In germline, CDR1 is KGHSH, CDR2 LQKENI. This CDR3 contains 15 residues. Trimming took off 5 bases at V and 5 bases at J, with 15 bases between the two ends. This receptor was obtained from a female donor in good health and CMV-seronegative. Sequencing used PBMCs. The chain is built from TRBV18 and TRBJ1-4; tentatively, D is TRBD1 (5 bases). CDR3: CASSRSLDRNEKLFF. DNA for the CDR3: TGTGCCAGCTCAAGGAGTCTTGACAGAAATGAAAAACTGTTTTTT.